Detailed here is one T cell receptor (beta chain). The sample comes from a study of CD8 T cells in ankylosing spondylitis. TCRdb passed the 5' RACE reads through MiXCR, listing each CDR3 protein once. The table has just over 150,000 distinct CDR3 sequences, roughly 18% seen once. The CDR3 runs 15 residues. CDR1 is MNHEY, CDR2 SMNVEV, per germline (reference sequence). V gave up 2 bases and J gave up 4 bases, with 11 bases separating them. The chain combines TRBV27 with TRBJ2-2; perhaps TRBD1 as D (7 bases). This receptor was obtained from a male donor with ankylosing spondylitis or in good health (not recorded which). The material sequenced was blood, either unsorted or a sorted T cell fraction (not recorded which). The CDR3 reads CASSLQGGATGELFF. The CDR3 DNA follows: TGTGCCAGCAGTTTACAGGGGGGAGCCACCGGGGAGCTGTTTTTT.